This T cell receptor (beta chain) was retrieved from a study of graft-versus-host responses after intestinal transplantation. Overall study context: Those transplanted obtained multivisceral, liver-intestinal, or isolated intestinal grafts.

Details on this clone: Its matching antigen is unknown.

The CDR3 extends over 14 amino acids. Germline V gives CDR1 MNHNS, CDR2 SASEGT. The V end was cut by 4 bases, the J end by 5 bases, with 15 bases between. General study points: There were GvH clones found in recipient marrow, and some of them appeared first in ileum or blood. Early post-transplant HvG declines showed an association with peak circulating GvH clone levels.

TCRdb's copy holds only in-frame clones and misses some; the assay was immunoSEQ multiplex PCR. The sample holds around 78,000 clones, around 90% seen once. The V and J genes are TRBV6-1 and TRBJ2-7; D might be TRBD1 (6 bases). The TCR originated in a human donor who was the organ donor for an intestinal transplant. This specimen consisted of unstimulated CD8+ T cells sorted from spleen or lymph node cells, obtained before transplant. The chain's CDR3 is CASSVLVQGHEQYF. The CDR3 DNA reads TGTGCCAGCAGTGTTTTAGTACAGGGTCACGAGCAGTACTTC.